Following are 32 T cell receptor beta chains from one sample sequenced in a study of beta chain features in type 1 diabetes (dated by TCRdb to 2016 to 2019). Library creation used the immunoSEQ multiplex PCR assay. The entire isolated RNA was reverse transcribed using the High Capacity cDNA Reverse Transcription Kit, and thus expressed TCRB transcripts were sequenced. TCRdb carries this immuneACCESS record with in-frame sequences only. Its versions omit some clonotypes, under half of them owing to an unresolved V gene in the studies checked, with the rest unexplained. The sample includes about 330,000 clones, with more than 9.5% observed a single time. The ten largest clones add up to about 0.015% of the sample. The specimen sequenced was naive CD4+ T cells from blood. This specimen's cell subset or site label, interpreted: true naive CD4+ T cells. The receptors were gathered from a young woman in good health.

This clone occurred a few times. This chain joins TRBV4-2 and TRBJ2-3; no definite D call. CDR1 LGHNA and CDR2 YNFKEQ come from the germline V gene. V was trimmed by 1 base and J by 0 bases, leaving 8 bases between them. CDR3 length: 15 residues. This CDR3 is CASSQASASTDTQYF. The CDR3 nucleotides read TGTGCCAGCAGCCAAGCAAGCGCTAGCACAGATACGCAGTATTTT.

This clone has just a few counts. This chain uses TRBV5-4 with TRBJ2-5; 7 bases match TRBD2. CDR1 and CDR2 (germline): SGHNT, YYREEE (reference sequence). The CDR3 has 16 residues. J was trimmed by 2 bases and V by 4 bases; bases with no gene match: 11. CDR3 loop: CASSAPPSGRQETQYF. For the CDR3, the DNA is TGTGCCAGCAGCGCCCCCCCTAGCGGAAGACAAGAGACCCAGTACTTC.

The chain joins TRBV5-1 to TRBJ2-1; D might be TRBD1 (6 bases). Germline values: CDR1 SGHRS, CDR2 YFSETQ. This CDR3 is built from 14 residues. Between the trimmed V and J ends, which lost 1 base and 3 bases, there was a span of 8 bases. CDR3 coding DNA: TGCGCCAGCAGCTTGCTGACAGGCTACAATGAGCAGTTCTTC. Amino acid sequence: CASSLLTGYNEQFF.

V is TRBV5-4 and J is TRBJ2-5; D is possibly TRBD1 (6 bases). V was trimmed by 1 base and J by 4 bases, leaving 8 bases between them. Per germline, CDR1 SGHNT and CDR2 YYREEE (reference sequence). The CDR3 runs 13 residues. The CDR3 loop is CASSLIGGETQYF. The CDR3 DNA follows: TGTGCCAGCAGCTTGATAGGGGGAGAGACCCAGTACTTC.

This clone was counted a few times. This chain joins TRBV5-1 and TRBJ1-2, with 8 bases fitting TRBD1. CDR1 is SGHRS and CDR2 is YFSETQ in the germline V gene. This CDR3 is built from 14 residues. V shed 1 base and J 10 bases; nucleotides not matched to a gene: 9. This CDR3 is CASSLYQGAIDYTF. CDR3 bases: TGCGCCAGCAGCTTGTACCAGGGGGCGATTGACTACACCTTC.

This clone appeared a few times. The chain recombines TRBV7-8 with TRBJ2-3, with 8 bases matching TRBD2. J was trimmed by 5 bases and V by 1 base; bases with no gene match: 5. CDR3 length: 15 residues. Germline lookup yields CDR1 SGHVS and CDR2 FQNEAQ. The DNA of the CDR3 is TGTGCCAGCAGCTTAGTGGCGGGAGGTGAAGATACGCAGTATTTT. Translating it yields CASSLVAGGEDTQYF.

This clone was picked up a small number of times. V is TRBV7-2 and J is TRBJ2-3; 10 bases are shared with TRBD1. Germline V gene data show CDR1 as SGHTA and CDR2 as FQGNSA. Trimming at V came to 5 bases and at J to 4 bases, leaving 6 bases not matched to a gene. This CDR3 has 15 residues. CDR3 coding DNA: TGTGCCAGCAGCCAACCGGGACAGGGGCCAGATACGCAGTATTTT. Its protein product is CASSQPGQGPDTQYF.

J is TRBJ1-1 and V is TRBV7-2; TRBD1 might be the D (6 bases). The CDR3 totals 12 residues. V was cut by 6 bases and J by 4 bases, with 9 bases left in between. The germline V gene has CDR1 SGHTA and CDR2 FQGNSA. The CDR3 region has the DNA TGTGCCAGCAGGAACAGGGTCACTGAAGCTTTCTTT. It specifies CASRNRVTEAFF.

This clone has just a few counts. The genes are TRBV11-3 and TRBJ1-1; D not resolved. With 3 bases removed from V and 1 base from J, the gap between germline ends came to 9 bases. There are 14 residues in the CDR3. Germline lookup yields CDR1 SGHNT and CDR2 YENEEA. This CDR3 is CASSLSPGNTEAFF. CDR3 nucleotide sequence: TGTGCCAGCAGCTTGTCTCCGGGGAACACTGAAGCTTTCTTT.

This clone was seen more than once but under ten times. This rearrangement joins TRBV7-2 to TRBJ2-2, with TRBD1 identical over 7 bases. The germline V gene has CDR1 SGHTA and CDR2 FQGNSA. Germline trimming cut 5 bases from V and 0 bases from J; bases unmatched to any gene: 6. CDR3 length: 16 amino acids. Written as DNA, the CDR3 is TGTGCCAGCAGCCCTCGACAGGGTGCGAACACCGGGGAGCTGTTTTTT. Amino acid sequence: CASSPRQGANTGELFF. The entire variable domain, with the rest obtained from reference TRBV7-2 and TRBJ2-2, is as follows: GAGVSQSPSNKVTEKGKDVELRCDPISGHTALYWYRQSLGQGLEFLIYFQGNSAPDKSGLPSDRFSAERTGGSVSTLTIQRTQQEDSAVYLCASSPRQGANTGELFFGEGSRLTVL.

The chain recombines TRBV5-1 with TRBJ2-3, with a tentative D call TRBD1 (5 bases). Germline CDR1 is SGHRS and CDR2 is YFSETQ. This CDR3 is built from 17 residues. V was shortened by 7 bases and J by 0 bases, with 21 bases between the two germline ends. CDR3 in DNA: TGCGCCAGCGACAGTGGATCGTCACGCCTCAGCACAGATACGCAGTATTTT. Translated: CASDSGSSRLSTDTQYF.

About this clone itself: The junction and the germline gene differ at one end; a read error may be behind it. The V call is TRBV7-7, the J call TRBJ2-5; perhaps TRBD2 as D (6 bases). CDR3 length equals 14 residues. CDR1 and CDR2 from the germline V gene are SSHAT and FNYEAQ (reference sequence). The CDR3 DNA reads TGTGCTAGCAGCTTAGCCCGGGGGACGGAGACCCAGTACTTC. Translated, it gives CASSLARGTETQYF.

The genes are TRBV29-1 and TRBJ2-3; 7 bases align to TRBD2. J lost 6 bases, V lost 7 bases, and 16 bases had no gene match. The CDR3 spans 15 residues. Per the germline V gene, CDR1 is SQVTM and CDR2 is ANQGSEA. The CDR3 loop reads CSASRAGAAGDTQYF. The CDR3 coding sequence is TGCAGCGCCTCCCGGGCGGGAGCTGCGGGGGATACGCAGTATTTT.

The chain uses TRBV27 and TRBJ2-1, with TRBD2 matching over 11 bases. J lost 13 bases, V lost 5 bases, and 10 bases had no gene match. The germline V gene encodes CDR1 MNHEY and CDR2 SMNVEV (reference sequence). The CDR3 is 14 amino acids. The CDR3 DNA sequence: TGTGCCAGCAGTCCAATAGCGGGAGGGAGGGCACAGTTCTTC. It encodes CASSPIAGGRAQFF.

The table lists this clone with a few counts. CDR3 nucleotide sequence: TGTGCCAGCAGTTCGATTGGGGACAGGGGGATCATGAACACTGAAGCTTTCTTT. It specifies CASSSIGDRGIMNTEAFF. The chain recombines TRBV28 with TRBJ1-1, with 11 nucleotides matching TRBD1. With V trimmed by 4 bases and J by 0 bases, 10 bases remained unmatched. The length of the CDR3 is 18 residues. The germline V gene encodes CDR1 MDHEN and CDR2 SYDVKM.

This clone has only a few counts. This chain joins TRBV28 and TRBJ2-1; 7 positions agree with TRBD2. V dropped 3 bases and J dropped 8; count of bases not matched to a gene: 4. Germline V gene data show CDR1 as MDHEN and CDR2 as SYDVKM. The CDR3 covers 13 residues. CDR3 in DNA: TGTGCCAGCAGTTTGATGGGGGGGTATGAGCAGTTCTTC. It codes for CASSLMGGYEQFF.

The chain recombines TRBV5-1 with TRBJ1-1, with 10 bases matching TRBD1. Germline loops: CDR1 SGHRS, CDR2 YFSETQ. The CDR3 totals 18 residues. Trimming removed 1 base from V and 3 bases from J; junction bases left unmatched: 12. CDR3 in DNA: TGCGCCAGCAGCTTGCGGCCCGGGACAGGGGTGGTGGACACTGAAGCTTTCTTT. Its protein is CASSLRPGTGVVDTEAFF. Drawing the rest from reference TRBV5-1 and TRBJ1-1, the complete variable domain is KAGVTQTPRYLIKTRGQQVTLSCSPISGHRSVSWYQQTPGQGLQFLFEYFSETQRNKGNFPGRFSGRQFSNSRSEMNVSTLELGDSALYLCASSLRPGTGVVDTEAFFGQGTRLTVV.

The chain is built from TRBV30 and TRBJ2-3; 8 nucleotides match TRBD1. CDR1 is GTSNPN and CDR2 is SVGIG in the germline V gene (reference sequence). The CDR3 totals 14 residues. Losses at the gene ends were 2 bases for V and 5 bases for J; bases not matched to a gene: 6. CDR3 amino acids: CAWSPGQGLDTQYF. The CDR3 region has the DNA TGTGCCTGGAGTCCCGGACAGGGACTAGATACGCAGTATTTT.

The chain is built from TRBV19 and TRBJ1-1, with 12 bases matching TRBD1. Germline lookup yields CDR1 LNHDA and CDR2 SQIVND (reference sequence). CDR3 size: 16 residues. Trimming removed 7 bases from V and 4 bases from J; junction bases left unmatched: 10. CDR3 loop: CASMGQGAVWITEAFF. Here the CDR3 DNA reads TGTGCCAGTATGGGACAGGGGGCGGTTTGGATCACTGAAGCTTTCTTT.

V usage is TRBV7-9 and J usage is TRBJ2-1, with 7 bases lining up with TRBD2. The length of the CDR3 is 12 residues. Trimming took 11 bases from V and 7 from J; bases not matched to a gene: 8. Germline CDR1 SEHNR, CDR2 FQNEAQ (reference sequence). For the CDR3, the DNA is TGTGCCGGAGAGGGAGGGCCAAATGAGCAGTTCTTC. It translates to CAGEGGPNEQFF. The whole variable domain, remainder taken from reference TRBV7-9 and TRBJ2-1, is DTGVSQNPRHKITKRGQNVTFRCDPISEHNRLYWYRQTLGQGPEFLTYFQNEAQLEKSRLLSDRFSAERPKGSFSTLEIQRTEQGDSAMYLCAGEGGPNEQFFGPGTRLTVL.

This clone came up a few times. The genes are TRBV30 and TRBJ1-2; TRBD1 matches 7 bases. Germline V gene lookup returns CDR1 GTSNPN and CDR2 SVGIG (reference sequence). The CDR3 loop spans 14 amino acids. V gave up 4 bases and J gave up 2 bases; unmatched junction bases: 7. The DNA for the CDR3 is TGTGCCTGGACCTCGAGAGGGGGCAACTATGGCTACACCTTC. It codes for CAWTSRGGNYGYTF.

This clone was picked up a small number of times. DNA of the CDR3: TGTGCCAGCAGTCTACCAGGGGCAGCCAATCAGCCCCAGCATTTT. Protein: CASSLPGAANQPQHF. V gene TRBV28 combines with J gene TRBJ1-5, with a weak D call TRBD1 (6 bases). The germline gives CDR1 MDHEN, CDR2 SYDVKM. The length of the CDR3 is 15 residues. Between the trimmed V and J ends, which lost 5 bases and 3 bases, there was a span of 14 bases.

The V call is TRBV19, the J call TRBJ2-7; 7 bases line up with TRBD1. The CDR3 totals 13 residues. From germline, CDR1 is LNHDA and CDR2 SQIVND (reference sequence). V trimming: 6 bases; J trimming: 3 bases; junction bases outside the gene matches: 5. The CDR3 DNA sequence: TGTGCCAGTAGCTTACAGGGGAACTACGAGCAGTACTTC. It translates to CASSLQGNYEQYF.

This sequence joins TRBV25-1 and TRBJ1-4, with a possible D match to TRBD1 (5 bases). The CDR3 consists of 14 residues. Germline values: CDR1 MGHDK, CDR2 SYGVNS. The ends were cut back, 1 base at V and 6 bases at J, with 9 bases in the middle. This CDR3 is CASSESRGDEKLFF. CDR3 DNA sequence: TGTGCCAGCAGTGAATCCCGGGGGGATGAAAAACTGTTTTTT.

This rearrangement joins TRBV2 to TRBJ2-5; D is unresolved. The CDR3 is made up of 12 amino acids. With 7 bases removed from V and 1 base from J, the gap between germline ends came to 7 bases. Germline CDR1 and CDR2: SNHLY and FYNNEI. The CDR3 is CASTISQETQYF. The DNA of the CDR3 is TGTGCCAGCACTATATCCCAAGAGACCCAGTACTTC.

On this clone: At the DNA level, this CDR3 is encoded by other sequences in the same sample as well. The chain has TRBV7-9 and TRBJ1-1, with TRBD1 as a possible D gene (6 bases). The CDR3 runs 12 residues. Germline V gene data show CDR1 as SEHNR and CDR2 as FQNEAQ (reference sequence). Deletions cut 5 bases from V and 5 bases from J, with 9 bases between. In DNA, the CDR3 is TGTGCCAGCAGCCCCAGGGGAACTGAAGCTTTCTTT. Translated: CASSPRGTEAFF. The entire variable domain, with the rest obtained from reference TRBV7-9 and TRBJ1-1, is as follows: DTGVSQNPRHKITKRGQNVTFRCDPISEHNRLYWYRQTLGQGPEFLTYFQNEAQLEKSRLLSDRFSAERPKGSFSTLEIQRTEQGDSAMYLCASSPRGTEAFFGQGTRLTVV.

The gene calls are TRBV7-9 and TRBJ2-7, with D possibly matching TRBD2 (6 bases). The germline V and J ends were trimmed by 5 bases and 3 bases, with 11 bases remaining between them. The CDR3 is made up of 13 amino acids. Germline assignment: CDR1 SEHNR and CDR2 FQNEAQ (reference sequence). CDR3 residues: CASSPGEIYEQYF. The CDR3 DNA follows: TGTGCCAGCAGCCCGGGGGAGATCTACGAGCAGTACTTC.

The gene calls are TRBV5-1 and TRBJ1-2; possible D gene TRBD1, 5 bases. The V end was cut by 0 bases, the J end by 2 bases, with 8 bases between. CDR1 and CDR2 from the germline V gene are SGHRS and YFSETQ. CDR3 length: 14 residues. The CDR3 bases are TGCGCCAGCAGCTTGGGACAGATCAACTATGGCTACACCTTC. Translation: CASSLGQINYGYTF.

Only a few counts were recorded for this clone. V is TRBV28 and J is TRBJ2-7; D is unclear. V lost 6 bases to trimming and J lost 2 bases, with 14 bases between them. The CDR3 runs 14 residues. Per germline, CDR1 MDHEN and CDR2 SYDVKM. The CDR3, as DNA: TGTGCCAGCAGGTCCGGGTCTCCCCCCTACGAGCAGTACTTC. Its translation is CASRSGSPPYEQYF.

V and J are TRBV2 and TRBJ1-1, with D tentatively TRBD1 (5 bases). The CDR3 totals 13 residues. V gave up 6 bases and J gave up 1 base, with 9 bases separating them. The germline V gene has CDR1 SNHLY and CDR2 FYNNEI. The CDR3 protein is CASRQESNTEAFF. In DNA, the CDR3 is TGTGCCAGCAGACAGGAGTCGAACACTGAAGCTTTCTTT.

This clone has just a few counts. This chain joins TRBV7-8 and TRBJ2-6; 7 bases line up with TRBD2. The CDR3 totals 19 residues. Losses at the gene ends were 1 base for V and 0 bases for J; bases not matched to a gene: 9. The germline gives CDR1 SGHVS, CDR2 FQNEAQ. The CDR3 spells CASSLVGPTGGSGANVLTF. The CDR3 DNA follows: TGTGCCAGCAGCTTAGTGGGCCCGACGGGGGGCTCTGGGGCCAACGTCCTGACTTTC. The full variable domain, in which reference TRBV7-8 and TRBJ2-6 provide the parts outside the CDR3, is GAGVSQSPRYKVAKRGQDVALRCDPISGHVSLFWYQQALGQGPEFLTYFQNEAQLDKSGLPSDRFFAERPEGSVSTLKIQRTQQEDSAVYLCASSLVGPTGGSGANVLTFGAGSRLTVL.

The chain couples TRBV9 to TRBJ2-5; the match to TRBD2 covers 8 bases. Per germline, CDR1 SGDLS and CDR2 YYNGEE. The CDR3 covers 14 residues. J gave up 0 bases and V 5 bases, and 3 bases lay outside the gene matches. In DNA, the CDR3 is TGTGCCAGCAGTACTAGCGGTGACCAAGAGACCCAGTACTTC. Residues: CASSTSGDQETQYF.